This T cell receptor (beta chain) was captured in a study of T cell repertoires in cytomegalovirus infection. At the level of the study: It can be stated that public TCR beta signatures indicated CMV infection as well as a matching HLA type.

The CDR3 has 14 amino acids. The ends were cut back, 6 bases at V and 4 bases at J, with 15 bases in the middle. TCRdb re-analysed the reads in MiXCR, keeping a single row per CDR3 protein. The sample has roughly 150,000 distinct CDR3 sequences, about 22% seen once. Points on this clonotype: Antigen specificity is unknown.

The receptor was isolated from a human donor in good health (CMV status not recorded). Some clones in this sample may be carry-over from other donors' samples. The source material was CD8+ T cells from cultured PBMCs, sampled from culture after CMV antigen stimulation. The chain is built from TRBV12-3 or TRBV12-4 and TRBJ1-2; D call uncertain. The CDR3 nucleotides are TGTGCCAGCAGCCCCGGGATACCTGCCTATGGCTACACCTTC. Translated: CASSPGIPAYGYTF.